This T cell receptor (beta chain) derives from a study of blood T cell repertoires in COVID-19. Study information: Acute and convalescent COVID-19 specimens originated in the United States, Italy and Spain.

Here immunoSEQ multiplex PCR was the method, and the copy in TCRdb shows in-frame clones only, minus some. The sample lists fewer than 80,000 clones, roughly 80% occurring once. The Seattle site enrolled patients during active infection and followed them longitudinally. Germline values: CDR1 SGDLS, CDR2 YYNGEE. The germline V and J ends were trimmed by 4 bases and 0 bases, with 8 bases remaining between them. The CDR3 is 15 residues long. The sequenced material came from peripheral blood. The rearrangement joins TRBV9 to TRBJ1-6; D is undetermined. This sequence was found in a man aged 55 to 70 with COVID-19, enrolled during active disease. This CDR3 is CASSPRDSYNSPLHF. DNA for the CDR3: TGTGCCAGCAGCCCGAGGGACTCCTATAATTCACCCCTCCACTTT.